The rows below give T cell receptor beta chains drawn from one sample of a study of graft-versus-host responses after intestinal transplantation. Method: immunoSEQ multiplex PCR; TCRdb's copy keeps in-frame clones and lacks some. The table shows some 96,000 clones, with 75% to 95% occurring only once. The source material was PBMCs, sampled about 450 days after intestinal transplant. Source of these receptors: a human patient who received an intestinal transplant, so some T cells may come from the graft donor. Both conserved end residues are part of each CDR3. The D gene is left open where the match is weak. Clone size is given for some rows only: seen once, a few or many times, or a class if the clone is expanded.

.,.,TRBV5-1,TRBJ2-5,CASSGGPEETQYF,TGCGCCAGCAGCGGGGGGCCCGAAGAGACCCAGTACTTC
.,.,TRBV6-5,TRBJ2-7,CATKGGGGSYEQYF,TGTGCCACCAAGGGCGGAGGGGGCAGCTACGAGCAGTACTTC
.,.,TRBV6-1,TRBJ1-6,CASTYGEVGSPLHF,TGTGCCAGCACCTATGGTGAGGTTGGATCACCCCTCCACTTT
TRBD1,.,TRBV4-1,TRBJ2-7,CASSQEGPGGTYEQYF,TGCGCCAGCAGCCAAGAGGGGCCAGGGGGCACCTACGAGCAGTACTTC
TRBD1,.,TRBV7-9,TRBJ2-5,CASSSDGRGLARYF,TGTGCCAGCAGCTCGGACGGCAGGGGGCTGGCTCGGTACTTC
.,.,TRBV18,TRBJ2-7,CASSPPSTRGYEQYF,TGTGCCAGCTCACCACCGTCGACTAGAGGCTACGAGCAGTACTTC
TRBD2,.,TRBV11-1,TRBJ2-1,CASSSGLGSYNEQFF,TGTGCCAGCAGCTCCGGACTAGGTTCCTACAATGAGCAGTTCTTC
.,.,TRBV7-2,TRBJ2-1,CASSPYADRTQQFF,TGTGCCAGCAGCCCTTACGCCGACAGGACCCAGCAGTTCTTC
TRBD2,.,TRBV5-6,TRBJ2-1,CASSLVGRGNTIDEQFF,TGTGCCAGCAGCTTGGTTGGGCGGGGGAACACAATAGATGAGCAGTTCTTC
.,.,TRBV19,TRBJ2-7,CASSIVGRGAEQYF,TGTGCCAGTAGTATAGTCGGCAGGGGAGCCGAGCAGTACTTC
.,.,TRBV6-5,TRBJ1-5,CASIHNQPQHF,TGTGCCAGCATCCATAATCAGCCCCAGCATTTT
TRBD1,few,TRBV27,TRBJ2-2,CASSPARQGAPGELFF,TGTGCCAGCAGTCCAGCAAGACAGGGGGCTCCCGGGGAGCTGTTTTTT
.,.,TRBV6-5,TRBJ1-5,CASSYSKSGIMEPQHF,TGTGCCAGCAGTTACTCGAAGTCGGGGATTATGGAGCCCCAGCATTTT
.,.,TRBV4-2,TRBJ1-2,CASSPPERGPNYGYTF,TGTGCCAGCAGCCCCCCCGAGAGGGGCCCTAACTATGGCTACACCTTC
TRBD1,.,TRBV25-1,TRBJ1-4,CASSPPGQGNSKLFF,TGTGCCAGCAGTCCACCGGGACAGGGGAATTCAAAACTGTTTTTT
.,.,TRBV5-6,TRBJ1-1,CASSFVSRDTEAFF,TGTGCCAGCAGCTTTGTTTCCCGGGACACTGAAGCTTTCTTT
.,once,TRBV15,TRBJ1-1,CATSREGYRLSTEAFF,TGTGCCACCAGCAGAGAGGGATACAGATTGAGTACTGAAGCTTTCTTT
TRBD1,once,TRBV7-6,TRBJ1-6,CASSLEGRTGGFALHF,TGTGCCAGCAGCTTAGAAGGCCGGACAGGGGGCTTCGCCCTCCACTTT
.,.,TRBV5-1,TRBJ1-1,CASSHGRYAQAFF,TGCGCCAGCAGCCATGGCCGCTACGCTCAAGCTTTCTTT
.,.,TRBV5-1,TRBJ2-1,CASSPGSYNEQFF,TGCGCCAGCAGCCCAGGGAGCTACAATGAGCAGTTCTTC
.,.,TRBV18,TRBJ1-1,CASSPPLMNTEAFF,TGTGCCAGCTCACCCCCCCTGATGAACACTGAAGCTTTCTTT
TRBD1,.,TRBV11-2,TRBJ2-7,CASSLGTGGLEQYF,TGTGCCAGCAGCTTAGGGACAGGGGGCCTGGAGCAGTACTTC
.,.,TRBV5-6,TRBJ2-3,CASSFTGRTDTQYF,TGTGCCAGCAGCTTTACGGGCCGCACAGATACGCAGTATTTT
TRBD1,.,TRBV2,TRBJ1-2,CASSPRTGVVYGYTF,TGTGCCAGCAGTCCCCGGACAGGGGTTGTCTATGGCTACACCTTC
.,.,TRBV7-3,TRBJ1-1,CASSPRRGFEAFF,TGTGCCAGCAGCCCCCGTCGCGGATTTGAAGCTTTCTTT
TRBD1,.,TRBV5-1,TRBJ2-2,CASSLGDRDTGELFF,TGCGCCAGCAGCTTGGGGGACAGGGACACCGGGGAGCTGTTTTTT
.,.,TRBV4-1,TRBJ2-2,CASSLGGFGDTGELFF,TGCGCCAGCAGCCTTGGGGGGTTCGGTGACACCGGGGAGCTGTTTTTT
.,.,TRBV5-6,TRBJ1-1,CASRLGQLNTEAFF,TGTGCCAGCCGCCTCGGACAGCTGAACACTGAAGCTTTCTTT
.,.,TRBV12-5,TRBJ1-1,CASGLNMNTEAFF,TGTGCTAGTGGTTTGAACATGAACACTGAAGCTTTCTTT
.,once,TRBV27,TRBJ1-1,CASSGYRAGVTEAFF,TGTGCCAGCAGTGGCTACAGGGCGGGGGTCACTGAAGCTTTCTTT
.,.,TRBV19,TRBJ1-1,CASSIGDFMDTEAFF,TGTGCCAGTAGTATAGGGGACTTCATGGACACTGAAGCTTTCTTT
.,.,TRBV6-5,TRBJ1-6,CASSEGPGQLYHF,TGTGCCAGCAGTGAAGGCCCCGGGCAGCTCTACCACTTT
.,.,TRBV6-5,TRBJ1-5,CASSYSYGQPQHF,TGTGCCAGCAGTTACTCGTATGGGCAGCCCCAGCATTTT